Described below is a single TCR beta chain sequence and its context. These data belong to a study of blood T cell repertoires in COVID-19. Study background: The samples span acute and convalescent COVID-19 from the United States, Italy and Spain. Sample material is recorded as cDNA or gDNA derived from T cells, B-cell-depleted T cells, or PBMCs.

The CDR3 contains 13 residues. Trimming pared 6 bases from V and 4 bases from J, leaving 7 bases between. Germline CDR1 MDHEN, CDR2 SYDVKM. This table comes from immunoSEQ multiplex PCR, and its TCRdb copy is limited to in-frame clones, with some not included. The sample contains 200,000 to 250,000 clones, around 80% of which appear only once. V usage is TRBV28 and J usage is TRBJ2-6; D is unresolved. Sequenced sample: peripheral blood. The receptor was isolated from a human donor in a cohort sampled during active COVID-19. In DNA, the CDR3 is TGTGCCAGCAGGACCAGGGGGGCCAACGTCCTGACTTTC. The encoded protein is CASRTRGANVLTF. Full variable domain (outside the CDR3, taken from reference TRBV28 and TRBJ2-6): DVKVTQSSRYLVKRTGEKVFLECVQDMDHENMFWYRQDPGLGLRLIYFSYDVKMKEKGDIPEGYSVSREKKERFSLILESASTNQTSMYLCASRTRGANVLTFGAGSRLTVL.